Listed below are T cell receptor beta chains from one sample, sequenced in a study of technical replicates of blood from several donors. TCRdb's table, derived via immunoSEQ multiplex PCR, lists solely in-frame clones and lacks some. The table lists about 84,000 clones, around 97% of them singletons. Specimen: T cells isolated from PBMCs. These receptors all come from a human donor in good health. Each CDR3 is given with its conserved first and last residue. The D gene is left open where the match is weak. Not all rows give a size; the values are once, few, many and, for expanded clones, a class.

v_call	d_call	j_call	clone_size	cdr3_nt	cdr3_aa
TRBV5-1	NA	TRBJ2-3	NA	TGCGCCAGCAGCTTGGCCGGAATCCGAGGGGGGGCTCTAAAAGATACGCAGTATTTT	CASSLAGIRGGALKDTQYF
TRBV2	TRBD2	TRBJ2-1	NA	TGTGCCAGCAGTGGGACTAGCGGGGGGGAACGTCCCTCGGGAAATGAGCAGTTCTTC	CASSGTSGGERPSGNEQFF
TRBV2	NA	TRBJ1-1	NA	TGTGCCAGCAGTGAAGCGGGGGGACGGTTAGAAGCTTTCTTT	CASSEAGGRLEAFF
TRBV27	TRBD1	TRBJ1-1	NA	TGTGCCAGCAGTTTATTAGGGTCGGGACAGGGGGACACTGAAGCTTTCTTT	CASSLLGSGQGDTEAFF
TRBV7-9	TRBD1	TRBJ1-1	once	TGTGCCAGCAGCTTAAGGGCAGGGGGGAACACTGAAGCTTTCTTT	CASSLRAGGNTEAFF
TRBV27	TRBD2	TRBJ2-3	NA	TGTGCCAGCAGCGCGGGACTAGCGAGGCATACGCAGTATTTT	CASSAGLARHTQYF
TRBV10-1	NA	TRBJ2-1	NA	TGCGCCAGCAGTGATCCGAGCAGGACACGATTGTACAATGAGCAGTTCTTC	CASSDPSRTRLYNEQFF
TRBV28	TRBD1	TRBJ2-7	NA	TGTGCCAGCAGCCCGGACAGGAACTACGAGCAGTACTTC	CASSPDRNYEQYF
TRBV14	TRBD2	TRBJ2-1	NA	TGTGCCAGCAGCCAACATAGCGGGAGAATTTGGAATGAGCAGTTCTTC	CASSQHSGRIWNEQFF
TRBV30	NA	TRBJ2-3	NA	TGTGCCTGGAACCGCGACACAGATACGCAGTATTTT	CAWNRDTDTQYF
TRBV28	NA	TRBJ1-1	NA	TGTGCCAGCAGTCCCCAAACAGGGAGGAACACTGAAGCTTTCTTT	CASSPQTGRNTEAFF
TRBV25-1	NA	TRBJ1-3	NA	TGTGCCAGCAGTCCTACCTCGGGGAACTCTGGAAACACCATATATTTT	CASSPTSGNSGNTIYF
TRBV4-2	NA	TRBJ2-2	NA	TGTGCCAGCAGCCAAGATAGCCGGGGTCGGGGCACCGGGGAGCTGTTTTTT	CASSQDSRGRGTGELFF
TRBV11-2	NA	TRBJ2-7	once	TGTGCCAGCAGCGGGCACAGTTACGAGCAGTACTTC	CASSGHSYEQYF
TRBV28	TRBD1	TRBJ1-2	NA	TGTGCCAGCAGTCCAAGGACAGGGGAGGGCTACACCTTC	CASSPRTGEGYTF
TRBV28	NA	TRBJ1-1	NA	TGTGCCAGCAGTTTCCCAGGCTTGAACACTGAAGCTTTCTTT	CASSFPGLNTEAFF
TRBV4-1	NA	TRBJ2-5	NA	TGCGCCAGCAGCCCTGGCGAGACCCAGTACTTC	CASSPGETQYF
TRBV6-5	NA	TRBJ2-7	once	TGTGCCAGCAGTTCCGGGGTCAGCAACGAGCAGTACTTC	CASSSGVSNEQYF
TRBV18	NA	TRBJ2-5	NA	TGTGCCAGCTCACCATCCAGTCGCGGGACCCCCACATGGGAGACCCAGTACTTC	CASSPSSRGTPTWETQYF
TRBV7-9	NA	TRBJ1-6	NA	TGTGCCAGCAGCCGACAGTCGAAGGGAAATAATTCACCCCTCCACTTT	CASSRQSKGNNSPLHF
TRBV28	TRBD1	TRBJ2-2	NA	TGTGCCAGCAGTCAACCACGGGGACAGAAGAACACCGGGGAGCTGTTTTTT	CASSQPRGQKNTGELFF
TRBV27	TRBD1	TRBJ1-2	NA	TGTGCCAGCAGTTTATCGAATTTGGGACAGGGGCTCTATGGCTACACCTTC	CASSLSNLGQGLYGYTF
TRBV30	TRBD1	TRBJ2-7	NA	TGTGCCTGGAGTACAGGGGGCCCCTACGAGCAGTACTTC	CAWSTGGPYEQYF
TRBV5-6	NA	TRBJ1-2	NA	TGTGCCAGCAGCACGGGGACACAAAGAGGCTATGGCTACACCTTC	CASSTGTQRGYGYTF
TRBV10-3	NA	TRBJ2-7	once	TGTGCCATCAGCCACCTGGCGACAGGACTTTCCTACGAGCAGTACTTC	CAISHLATGLSYEQYF
TRBV18	NA	TRBJ1-5	NA	TGTGCCAGCTCAGGCACAAACAGCAATCAGCCCCAGCATTTT	CASSGTNSNQPQHF
TRBV5-1	NA	TRBJ2-7	NA	TGCGCCAGCAGCTTGGACCCCCCCCTCGGCTACGAGCAGTACTTC	CASSLDPPLGYEQYF
TRBV6-1	NA	TRBJ1-1	NA	TGTGCCAGCAGTGAAGCTGCGAGTCGAGTCACTGAAGCTTTCTTT	CASSEAASRVTEAFF